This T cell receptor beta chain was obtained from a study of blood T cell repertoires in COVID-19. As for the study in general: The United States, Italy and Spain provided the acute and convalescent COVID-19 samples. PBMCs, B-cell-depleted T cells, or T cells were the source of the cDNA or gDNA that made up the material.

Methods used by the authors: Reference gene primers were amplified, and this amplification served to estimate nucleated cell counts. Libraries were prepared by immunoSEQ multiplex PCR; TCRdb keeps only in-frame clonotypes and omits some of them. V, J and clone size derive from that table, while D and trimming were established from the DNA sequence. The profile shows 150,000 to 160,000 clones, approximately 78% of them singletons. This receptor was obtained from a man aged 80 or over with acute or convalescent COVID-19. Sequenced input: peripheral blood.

CDR3: CASTFNKNTEAFF. In DNA form, the CDR3 reads TGCGCCAGCACCTTCAACAAGAACACTGAAGCTTTCTTT. The rearrangement links TRBV5-1 to TRBJ1-1; D gene ambiguous. V gave up 6 bases and J gave up 1 base, with 10 bases separating them. CDR1 and CDR2 from the germline V gene are SGHRS and YFSETQ. This CDR3 is 13 amino acids long.